One and the same sample provided the 14 T cell receptor beta chains below, sequenced in a study of shared clonotypes between healthy human individuals (dated by TCRdb to 2019 to 2021). The protocol used for the library was the immunoSEQ multiplex PCR assay. TCRdb retrieved this table from immuneACCESS and kept in-frame rearrangements only. Not all clones are present; in checked studies, unresolved V genes account for under half, and no reason is known for the remainder. Present in this sample are approximately 940,000 clones, around three quarters of which were seen just once. Roughly 1.5% of the sample is in the top ten clones. Material for sequencing was memory CD4+ T cells sorted from blood. The sample's cell subset or site label is to be understood as: CD45RA-negative fraction. The receptors originated from a young man in good health.

The chain joins TRBV18 to TRBJ2-3; perhaps TRBD1 as D (6 bases). Germline V gene data show CDR1 as KGHSH and CDR2 as LQKENI. The CDR3 runs to 16 residues. The germline V and J ends were trimmed by 2 bases and 2 bases, with 14 bases remaining between them. The CDR3 sequence: CASSPSPRTDTDTQYF. CDR3 nucleotide sequence: TGTGCCAGCTCACCAAGCCCCCGGACAGACACAGATACGCAGTATTTT.

The chain recombines TRBV4-2 with TRBJ2-7; D is uncertain. Germline values: CDR1 LGHNA, CDR2 YNFKEQ. Between the trimmed V and J ends, which lost 4 bases and 0 bases, there was a span of 10 bases. This CDR3 contains 14 residues. CDR3 nucleotides: TGTGCCAGCAGCCCGACTGGAAACTCCTACGAGCAGTACTTC. Protein sequence: CASSPTGNSYEQYF.

The rearrangement links TRBV29-1 to TRBJ1-2; possible D gene TRBD1, 5 bases. Trimming pared 3 bases from V and 4 bases from J, leaving 12 bases between. This CDR3 region has 13 residues. CDR1 SQVTM and CDR2 ANQGSEA come from the germline V gene. The CDR3 DNA is TGCAGCGTTGAGGGGGGAGGGTTCTATGGCTACACCTTC. Residues: CSVEGGGFYGYTF.

This clone appeared a single time. CDR3 sequence reads: CASKGPTGAYNEQFF. The CDR3 DNA sequence: TGTGCCAGCAAGGGACCGACAGGTGCCTACAATGAGCAGTTCTTC. The rearrangement joins TRBV6-1 to TRBJ2-1; the D gene is possibly TRBD1 (6 bases). V was pared by 7 bases and J by 2 bases, with 15 bases between. CDR3 length: 15 residues. CDR1 and CDR2 from the germline V gene are MNHNS and SASEGT.

V usage is TRBV5-4 and J usage is TRBJ2-3, with 11 positions matching TRBD2. The CDR3 runs 17 residues. After removal of 1 base from V and 5 bases from J, the junction contained 9 bases not matched to a gene. CDR1 SGHNT and CDR2 YYREEE come from the germline V gene (reference sequence). CDR3 DNA: TGTGCCAGCAGCTTGAAATTAGCGGGAGGGCCAGTAGATACGCAGTATTTT. This translates into CASSLKLAGGPVDTQYF.

The CDR3 nucleotides are TGTGCCAGCAGCCCCAAGCGGGCCGGGGAGCTGTTTTTT. It codes for CASSPKRAGELFF. V usage is TRBV14 and J usage is TRBJ2-2; possibly TRBD2 for D (6 bases). The germline V gene has CDR1 SGHDN and CDR2 FVKESK. The V gene lost 4 bases and the J gene lost 6 bases, with 9 bases spanning the gap. This CDR3 contains 13 residues.

This clone has only a few counts. The rearrangement links TRBV27 to TRBJ2-2; no clear D gene. This CDR3 has 15 amino acids. Germline lookup yields CDR1 MNHEY and CDR2 SMNVEV (reference sequence). V gave up 0 bases and J gave up 3 bases, with 8 bases separating them. The CDR3, as DNA: TGTGCCAGCAGTTTATCTAGAACAGACACCGGGGAGCTGTTTTTT. It translates to CASSLSRTDTGELFF.

The J gene is TRBJ2-1, the V gene TRBV4-1; a weak D match, TRBD2 (6 bases). This CDR3 comprises 15 residues. From germline, CDR1 is MGHRA and CDR2 YSYEKL. The V end was cut by 4 bases, the J end by 14 bases, with 24 bases between. For the CDR3, the DNA is TGCGCCAGCAGCCCTGTAGCGGAGCTCTCCCCCCGAGAGTTCTTC. This translates into CASSPVAELSPREFF.

This sequence joins TRBV5-6 and TRBJ1-2, with a tentative D call TRBD1 (5 bases). The germline V gene encodes CDR1 SGHDT and CDR2 YYEEEE. The length of the CDR3 is 13 residues. The V and J ends lost 6 bases and 2 bases respectively, with 11 bases between them. The CDR3: CASTRVANYGYTF. In DNA, the CDR3 is TGTGCCAGCACCAGGGTAGCGAACTATGGCTACACCTTC.

This clone has a handful of counts. The J gene is TRBJ1-2, the V gene TRBV2; D is possibly TRBD1 (5 bases). V was cut by 10 bases and J by 4 bases, with 10 bases left in between. Germline V gives CDR1 SNHLY, CDR2 FYNNEI. The CDR3 sequence is 11 residues long. The CDR3 coding sequence is TGTGCCAACCGGGACGGCTATGGCTACACCTTC. Translating it yields CANRDGYGYTF.

This clone came up a few times. Other DNA sequences in the same sample also yield this CDR3. The CDR3 loop reads CASSPDRNYGYTF. Here the CDR3 DNA reads TGCGCCAGCAGCCCCGACAGAAACTATGGCTACACCTTC. The rearrangement uses TRBV4-1 and TRBJ1-2; TRBD1 might be the D (5 bases). This CDR3 comprises 13 residues. CDR1 is MGHRA and CDR2 is YSYEKL in the germline V gene. Trimming removed 4 bases at V and 2 bases at J, with 8 bases between.

This chain uses TRBV30 with TRBJ1-3; the D is unclear. Trimming left V 0 bases short and J 3 bases short, with 15 bases between. CDR3 size: 16 residues. Germline CDR1 is GTSNPN and CDR2 is SVGIG (reference sequence). The CDR3 sequence: CAWSVAAGPSGNTIYF. The CDR3 DNA sequence: TGTGCCTGGAGTGTCGCGGCTGGTCCCAGTGGAAACACCATATATTTT.

The gene calls are TRBV18 and TRBJ2-1, with 8 bases lining up with TRBD2. The CDR3 is 15 residues long. Germline CDR1 reads KGHSH; CDR2 reads LQKENI. With 4 bases clipped from V and 3 bases from J, the junction kept 5 bases outside the gene matches. The CDR3 is CASSRPRGGYNEQFF. CDR3 in DNA: TGTGCCAGCTCACGGCCTCGGGGGGGCTACAATGAGCAGTTCTTC.

This chain joins TRBV2 and TRBJ2-1, with 9 positions matching TRBD2. The CDR3 has 16 residues. The J segment lost 4 bases and the V segment lost 6 bases, leaving 10 bases of the junction unmatched. Germline V lookup: CDR1 SNHLY, CDR2 FYNNEI. CDR3 nucleotide sequence: TGTGCCAGCAGGGGACTAGCCGAACTCTTATACAATGAGCAGTTCTTC. It translates to CASRGLAELLYNEQFF.